These T cell receptor beta chains were read from a single sample in a study of blood T cells in healthy people across ages. TCRdb recomputed calls from the 5' RACE reads with MiXCR, one row per CDR3 protein. The data show more than 650,000 distinct CDR3 sequences, about 20% seen once. The specimen was blood. The receptors shown here come from a man aged 65 to 79 in good health. CDR3s include the opening cysteine and the closing phenylalanine or tryptophan. Fields, in order: D gene, V gene, J gene, clone size, CDR3 DNA, CDR3 protein. D genes are given only for firm matches. Clone size appears in some rows only: once, few, many, or a class for an expanded clone.

>NA|TRBV4-1|TRBJ1-4|NA
TGCGCCAGCAGCCAAGAAGGATGGGGGGCTAATGAAAAACTGTTTTTT
CASSQEGWGANEKLFF
>NA|TRBV28|TRBJ1-5|NA
TGTGCCAGCATCTCTAGTAATCAGCCCCAGCATTTT
CASISSNQPQHF
>NA|TRBV20-1|TRBJ2-5|NA
TGCAGTGCTTCAGGGGTACCAGAGACCCAGTACTTC
CSASGVPETQYF
>NA|TRBV18|TRBJ2-5|few
TGTGCCAGCTCACCGGCTGAGGGGGAGACCCAGTACTTC
CASSPAEGETQYF
>NA|TRBV7-2|TRBJ1-5|NA
TGTGCCAGCAGCCTCAGCTGGGGCGGGAATCAGCCCCAGCATTTT
CASSLSWGGNQPQHF
>NA|TRBV21-1|TRBJ1-1|NA
TGTGCCAGCAGCGGAGGGACAGCTCCCCATGAAGCTTTCTTT
CASSGGTAPHEAFF
>NA|TRBV11-3|TRBJ2-1|NA
TGTGCCAGCAGCGTCTTAGCAGGGGTCAATGAGCAGTTCTTC
CASSVLAGVNEQFF
>TRBD2|TRBV29-1|TRBJ2-1|few
TGCAGCGTTGACGCGGGACTACCTCAGTTCTTC
CSVDAGLPQFF
>TRBD1|TRBV15|TRBJ2-1|NA
TGTGCCACCAGTCTGTCGGGGACAGGGTTCAATGAGCAGTTCTTC
CATSLSGTGFNEQFF
>NA|TRBV5-1|TRBJ1-4|few
TGCGCCAGCAGTCAGGTTGTGGGGAATGAAAAACTGTTTTTT
CASSQVVGNEKLFF
>NA|TRBV5-1|TRBJ2-7|few
TGCGCCAGCAGCCACGGAGGGGACTACGAGCAGTACTTC
CASSHGGDYEQYF
>TRBD1|TRBV10-3|TRBJ1-1|few
TGTGCCATCACCGGACAGGGGTTGAACACTGAAGCTTTCTTT
CAITGQGLNTEAFF
>TRBD1|TRBV2|TRBJ1-2|NA
TGTGCCAGCAGTGACCTAGGACAGGTCTATGGCTACACCTTC
CASSDLGQVYGYTF
>TRBD2|TRBV11-2|TRBJ2-1|NA
TGTGCCAGCAGCACCCTTTCGGGGGGGTACAATGAGCAGTTCTTC
CASSTLSGGYNEQFF
>NA|TRBV15|TRBJ2-4|few
TGTGCCACCAGCAGAGATTATGGGGAGGCCAAAAACATTCAGTACTTC
CATSRDYGEAKNIQYF
>NA|TRBV7-2|TRBJ2-5|NA
TGTGCCAGCAGCTTAGGCGGGCTAGAACAAGAGACCCAGTACTTC
CASSLGGLEQETQYF
>TRBD1|TRBV19|TRBJ1-2|few
TGTGCCAGCCAAACCACGGACAGGGCCACCTATGGCTACACCTTC
CASQTTDRATYGYTF
>TRBD1|TRBV13|TRBJ2-7|NA
TGTGCCAGCAGCTCCAAGGGACAGCCTATCCACAACTACGAGCAGTACTTC
CASSSKGQPIHNYEQYF
>TRBD1|TRBV11-2|TRBJ1-2|NA
TGTGCCAGCAGCCCGAGACAGGGGGCTGGCTATGGCTACACCTTC
CASSPRQGAGYGYTF
>TRBD1|TRBV29-1|TRBJ1-1|NA
TGCAGCGGAGGACAGGGCCGCACTGAAGCTTTCTTT
CSGGQGRTEAFF
>TRBD2|TRBV25-1|TRBJ2-1|few
TGTGCCAGCAGTGAAAGGCTAGCGGGAGTCCATGAGCAGTTCTTC
CASSERLAGVHEQFF
>NA|TRBV20-1|TRBJ1-1|once
TGCAGTGCTAGTATCAAGGGGACTGAAGCTTTCTTT
CSASIKGTEAFF
>NA|TRBV6-5|TRBJ2-3|NA
TGTGCCAGCAGTTACTCGAGTGGGAGGCCTGGTACGCAGTATTTT
CASSYSSGRPGTQYF
>NA|TRBV12-3/TRBV12-4|TRBJ2-3|few
TGCGCCAGCAGTTTGGACCTACATACGCAGTATTTT
CASSLDLHTQYF
>NA|TRBV9|TRBJ2-5|few
TGTGCCAGCAGTGCCCTTTGGGGGGCAGGAGAGACCCAGTACTTC
CASSALWGAGETQYF
>NA|TRBV6-5|TRBJ2-3|NA
TGTGCCAGCAGTTACGGGGCCCCCACATCTGGCACAGATACGCAGTATTTT
CASSYGAPTSGTDTQYF
>NA|TRBV6-5|TRBJ2-5|NA
TGTGCCAGCAGCTCGGGGCTCGCCAAGACCCAGTACTTC
CASSSGLAKTQYF
>NA|TRBV12-3/TRBV12-4|TRBJ2-3|NA
TGTGCCAGCCAACCCGGAGGGGCGATTATCCCCCCCACAGATACGCAGTATTTT
CASQPGGAIIPPTDTQYF
>TRBD2|TRBV18|TRBJ2-7|few
TGTGCCAGCTCACCCGGACTAGCGGGCCACTACGAGCAGTACTTC
CASSPGLAGHYEQYF
>NA|TRBV6-5|TRBJ1-1|NA
TGTGCCAGCAGTTATTGGACAGAGTTGAACACTGAAGCTTTCTTT
CASSYWTELNTEAFF
>TRBD1|TRBV19|TRBJ1-1|NA
TGTGCCAGTAGTCTACAGGGGGTCCTGACTGAAGCTTTCTTT
CASSLQGVLTEAFF
>NA|TRBV12-3/TRBV12-4|TRBJ1-2|few
TGTGCCAGCACCGTTTCTGGGGGGGCCCATGGCTACACCTTC
CASTVSGGAHGYTF
>NA|TRBV28|TRBJ2-7|few
TGTGCCAGCAGCCGTATGATTTCCTACGAGCAGTACTTC
CASSRMISYEQYF
>TRBD1|TRBV7-2|TRBJ1-3|NA
TGTGCCACCTCGGGACAGCTCTCTGGAAGCACCATATATTTT
CATSGQLSGSTIYF
>TRBD1|TRBV6-2/TRBV6-3|TRBJ2-1|NA
TGTGCCAGCAGTTGGATCCAGCGGACAGGGGGTAATGAGCAGTTCTTC
CASSWIQRTGGNEQFF
>NA|TRBV20-1|TRBJ2-3|many
TGCAGTGCCCAGAGGGGAGAGTCCGGACATACGCAGTATTTT
CSAQRGESGHTQYF
>TRBD2|TRBV20-1|TRBJ2-1|NA
TGCAGTGCTAGAGATGTAAGCGGGGGAAGCTCCTACAATGAGCAGTTCTTC
CSARDVSGGSSYNEQFF
>NA|TRBV10-3|TRBJ1-5|few
TGTGCCATCTCCTCGGTGGGGGACCCTAGCAATCAGCCCCAGCATTTT
CAISSVGDPSNQPQHF
>NA|TRBV12-3/TRBV12-4|TRBJ1-1|few
TGTGCCAACCGTTCCCAGAACACTGAAGCTTTCTTT
CANRSQNTEAFF
>TRBD1|TRBV5-1|TRBJ2-1|NA
TGCGCCAGCAGCTTGCAGGGGGCTAGGGATGAGCAGTTCTTC
CASSLQGARDEQFF
>TRBD1|TRBV29-1|TRBJ1-1|NA
TGCAGCGTCCGACAGGGTCCGAACACTGAAGCTTTCTTT
CSVRQGPNTEAFF